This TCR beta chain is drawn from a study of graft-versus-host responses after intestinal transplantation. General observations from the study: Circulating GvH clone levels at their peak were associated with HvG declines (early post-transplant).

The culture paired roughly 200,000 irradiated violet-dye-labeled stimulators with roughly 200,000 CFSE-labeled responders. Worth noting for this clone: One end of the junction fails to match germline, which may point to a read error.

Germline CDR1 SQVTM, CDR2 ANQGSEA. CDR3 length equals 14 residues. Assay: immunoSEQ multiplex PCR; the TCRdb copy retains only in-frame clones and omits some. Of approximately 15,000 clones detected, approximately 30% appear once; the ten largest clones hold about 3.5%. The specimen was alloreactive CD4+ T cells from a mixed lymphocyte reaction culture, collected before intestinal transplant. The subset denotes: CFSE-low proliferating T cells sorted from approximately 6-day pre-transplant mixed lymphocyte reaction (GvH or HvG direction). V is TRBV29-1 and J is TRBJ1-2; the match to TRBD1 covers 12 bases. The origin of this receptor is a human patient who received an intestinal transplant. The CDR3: CSVRGQGAIYGYSF. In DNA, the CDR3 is TGCAGCGTCCGGGGACAGGGGGCGATCTATGGCTACTCCTTC.